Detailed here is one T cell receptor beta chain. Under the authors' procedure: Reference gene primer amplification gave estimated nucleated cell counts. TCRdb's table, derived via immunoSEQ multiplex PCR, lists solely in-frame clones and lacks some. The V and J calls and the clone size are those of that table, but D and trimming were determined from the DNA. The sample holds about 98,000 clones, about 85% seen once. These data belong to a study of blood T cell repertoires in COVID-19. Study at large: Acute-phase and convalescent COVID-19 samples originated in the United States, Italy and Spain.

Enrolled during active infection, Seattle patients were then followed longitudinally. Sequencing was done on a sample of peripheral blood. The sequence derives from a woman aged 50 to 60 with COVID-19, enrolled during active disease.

CDR3 nucleotide sequence: TGTGCCAGTAGTATTTGGGACAGGGGGTTCCAGCCCCAGCATTTT. Translating it yields CASSIWDRGFQPQHF. The gene calls are TRBV19 and TRBJ1-5; 11 bases map to TRBD1. The CDR3 totals 15 residues. J gave up 7 bases and V 3 bases, and 5 bases lay outside the gene matches. The V gene's germline CDR1 is LNHDA and CDR2 SQIVND (reference sequence).